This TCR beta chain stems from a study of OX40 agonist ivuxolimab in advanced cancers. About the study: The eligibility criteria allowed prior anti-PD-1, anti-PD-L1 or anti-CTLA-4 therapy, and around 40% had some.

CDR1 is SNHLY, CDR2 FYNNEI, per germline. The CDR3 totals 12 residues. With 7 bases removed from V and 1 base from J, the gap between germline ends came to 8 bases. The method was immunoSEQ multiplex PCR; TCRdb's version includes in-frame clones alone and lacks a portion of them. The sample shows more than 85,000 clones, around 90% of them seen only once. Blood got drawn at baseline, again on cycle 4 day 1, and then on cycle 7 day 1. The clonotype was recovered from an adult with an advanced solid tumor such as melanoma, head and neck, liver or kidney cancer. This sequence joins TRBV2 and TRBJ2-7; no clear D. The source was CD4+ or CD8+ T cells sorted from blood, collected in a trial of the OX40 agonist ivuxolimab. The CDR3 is CASKGSSYEQYF. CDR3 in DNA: TGTGCCAGCAAGGGCTCGTCCTACGAGCAGTACTTC.